The clone carrying this TCR beta chain was seen a handful of times. The antigen remains unidentified. CDR3 size: 13 residues. Looked up from germline, CDR1 is MNHNS and CDR2 is SASEGT. Trimming shortened V by 10 bases and J by 4 bases, and 16 bases separated the two germline ends. The entry originates in a study of CD8 T cells in ankylosing spondylitis. In TCRdb, the 5' RACE reads were re-called with MiXCR into one record per CDR3 protein. The repertoire holds about 330,000 distinct CDR3 sequences, with 8% as singletons. Points from the study as a whole: Among TCR beta sequences, a motif of about 8 highly homologous variants appeared characteristic of ankylosing spondylitis blood.

What was sequenced was blood, either unsorted or a sorted T cell fraction (not recorded which). The chain uses TRBV6-1 and TRBJ2-5; D assignment may be TRBD1 or TRBD2 (5 bases each). This sequence was found in a male donor with ankylosing spondylitis. The CDR3 sequence is CATARGVGETQYF. Written as DNA, the CDR3 is TGTGCCACCGCTAGGGGAGTAGGAGAGACCCAGTACTTC.